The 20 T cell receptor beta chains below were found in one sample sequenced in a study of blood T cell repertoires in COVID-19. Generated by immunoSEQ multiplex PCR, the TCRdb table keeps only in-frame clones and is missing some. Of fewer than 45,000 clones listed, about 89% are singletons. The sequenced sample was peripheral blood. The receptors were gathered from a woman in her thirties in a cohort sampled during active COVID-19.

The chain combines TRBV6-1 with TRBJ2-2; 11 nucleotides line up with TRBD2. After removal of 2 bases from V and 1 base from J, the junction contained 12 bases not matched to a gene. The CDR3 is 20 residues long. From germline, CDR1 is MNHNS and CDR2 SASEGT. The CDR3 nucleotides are TGTGCCAGCAGTGAAAGGGCTAGCGGGAGGAATACAAAGAACACCGGGGAGCTGTTTTTT. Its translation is CASSERASGRNTKNTGELFF.

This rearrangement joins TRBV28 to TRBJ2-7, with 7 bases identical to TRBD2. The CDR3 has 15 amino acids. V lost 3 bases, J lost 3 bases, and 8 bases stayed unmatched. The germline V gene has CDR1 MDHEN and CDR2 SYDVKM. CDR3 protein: CASSFSGRSLYEQYF. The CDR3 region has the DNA TGTGCCAGCAGTTTTTCCGGGAGGTCCCTCTACGAGCAGTACTTC.

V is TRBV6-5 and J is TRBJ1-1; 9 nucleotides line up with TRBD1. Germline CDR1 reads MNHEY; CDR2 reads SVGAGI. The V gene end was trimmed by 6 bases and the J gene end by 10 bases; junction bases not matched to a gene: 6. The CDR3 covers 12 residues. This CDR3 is CASSRRDRAAFF. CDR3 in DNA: TGTGCCAGCAGCCGCCGGGACAGGGCAGCTTTCTTT.

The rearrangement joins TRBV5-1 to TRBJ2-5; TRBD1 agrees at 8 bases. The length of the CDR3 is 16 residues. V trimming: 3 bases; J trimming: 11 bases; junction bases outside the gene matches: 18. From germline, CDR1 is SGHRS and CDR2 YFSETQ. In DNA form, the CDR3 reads TGCGCCAGCAGCTCCAAGGGGGGACAGGATAACTCGATGCAGTACTTC. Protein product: CASSSKGGQDNSMQYF.

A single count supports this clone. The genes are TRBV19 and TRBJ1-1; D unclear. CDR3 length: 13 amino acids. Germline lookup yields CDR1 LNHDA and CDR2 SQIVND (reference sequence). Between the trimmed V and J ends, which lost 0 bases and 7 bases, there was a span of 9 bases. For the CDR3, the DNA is TGTGCCAGTAGTATAGATGAGGTAGGTGAAGCTTTCTTT. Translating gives CASSIDEVGEAFF. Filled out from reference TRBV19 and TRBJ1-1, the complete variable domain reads DGGITQSPKYLFRKEGQNVTLSCEQNLNHDAMYWYRQDPGQGLRLIYYSQIVNDFQKGDIAEGYSVSREKKESFPLTVTSAQKNPTAFYLCASSIDEVGEAFFGQGTRLTVV.

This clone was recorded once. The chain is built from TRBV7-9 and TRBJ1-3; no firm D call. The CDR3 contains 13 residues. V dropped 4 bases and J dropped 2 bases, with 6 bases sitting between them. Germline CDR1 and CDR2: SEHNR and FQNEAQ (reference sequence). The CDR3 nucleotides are TGTGCCAGCAGCTCGGGTGCTGGAAACACCATATATTTT. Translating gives CASSSGAGNTIYF.

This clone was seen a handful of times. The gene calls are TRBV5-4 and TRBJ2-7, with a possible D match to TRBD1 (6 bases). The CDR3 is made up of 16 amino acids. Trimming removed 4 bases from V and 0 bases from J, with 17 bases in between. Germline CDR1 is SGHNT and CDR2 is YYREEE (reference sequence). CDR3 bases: TGTGCCAGCAGCCCGAGGCCCGGACAGAGCTCCTACGAGCAGTACTTC. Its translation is CASSPRPGQSSYEQYF. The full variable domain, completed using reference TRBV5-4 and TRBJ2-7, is ETGVTQSPTHLIKTRGQQVTLRCSSQSGHNTVSWYQQALGQGPQFIFQYYREEENGRGNFPPRFSGLQFPNYSSELNVNALELDDSALYLCASSPRPGQSSYEQYFGPGTRLTVT.

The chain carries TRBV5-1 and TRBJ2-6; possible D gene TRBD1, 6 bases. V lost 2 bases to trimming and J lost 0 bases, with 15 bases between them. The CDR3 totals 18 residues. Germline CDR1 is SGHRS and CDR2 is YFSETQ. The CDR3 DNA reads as TGCGCCAGCAGCTTCATGACAGGTCCTAGCTCTGGGGCCAACGTCCTGACTTTC. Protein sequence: CASSFMTGPSSGANVLTF. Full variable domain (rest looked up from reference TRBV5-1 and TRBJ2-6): KAGVTQTPRYLIKTRGQQVTLSCSPISGHRSVSWYQQTPGQGLQFLFEYFSETQRNKGNFPGRFSGRQFSNSRSEMNVSTLELGDSALYLCASSFMTGPSSGANVLTFGAGSRLTVL.

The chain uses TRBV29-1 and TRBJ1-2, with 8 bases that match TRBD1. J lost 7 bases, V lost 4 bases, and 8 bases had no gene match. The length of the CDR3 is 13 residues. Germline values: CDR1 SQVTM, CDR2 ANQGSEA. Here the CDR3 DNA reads TGCAGCGTTGTGGCGCAGGGGGCGCCTGGCTACACCTTC. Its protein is CSVVAQGAPGYTF.

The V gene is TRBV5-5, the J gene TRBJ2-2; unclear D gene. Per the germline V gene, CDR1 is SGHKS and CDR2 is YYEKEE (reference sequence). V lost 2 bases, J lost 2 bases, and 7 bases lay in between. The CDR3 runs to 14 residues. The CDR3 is CASSLFVNTGELFF. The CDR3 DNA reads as TGTGCCAGCAGCTTATTCGTAAACACCGGGGAGCTGTTTTTT.

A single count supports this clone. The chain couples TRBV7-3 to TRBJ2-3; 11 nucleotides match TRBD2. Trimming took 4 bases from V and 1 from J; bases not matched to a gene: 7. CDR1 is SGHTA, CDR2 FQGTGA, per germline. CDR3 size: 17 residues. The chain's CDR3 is CASSSLGGLAGTDTQYF. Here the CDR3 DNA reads TGTGCCAGCAGCTCTCTGGGGGGACTAGCGGGCACAGATACGCAGTATTTT.

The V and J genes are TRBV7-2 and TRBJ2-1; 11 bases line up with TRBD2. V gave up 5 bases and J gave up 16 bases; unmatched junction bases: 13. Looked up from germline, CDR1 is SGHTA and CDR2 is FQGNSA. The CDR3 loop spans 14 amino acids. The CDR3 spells CASSENSGRASVFF. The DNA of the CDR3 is TGTGCCAGCAGCGAAAATAGCGGGAGGGCCTCAGTTTTCTTC.

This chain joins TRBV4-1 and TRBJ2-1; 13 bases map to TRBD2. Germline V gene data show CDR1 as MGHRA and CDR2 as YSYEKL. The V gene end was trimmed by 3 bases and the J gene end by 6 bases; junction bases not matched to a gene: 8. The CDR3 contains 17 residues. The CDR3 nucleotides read TGCGCCAGCAGCCATGGATACGGGACTAGCGGGACCAATGAGCAGTTCTTC. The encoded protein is CASSHGYGTSGTNEQFF.

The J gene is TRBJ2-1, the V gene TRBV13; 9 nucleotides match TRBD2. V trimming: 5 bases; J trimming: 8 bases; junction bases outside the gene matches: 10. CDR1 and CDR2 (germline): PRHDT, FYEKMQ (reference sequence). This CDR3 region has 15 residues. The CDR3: CASSIRLAAKDEQFF. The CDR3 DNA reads TGTGCCAGCAGCATACGACTAGCGGCAAAGGATGAGCAGTTCTTC.

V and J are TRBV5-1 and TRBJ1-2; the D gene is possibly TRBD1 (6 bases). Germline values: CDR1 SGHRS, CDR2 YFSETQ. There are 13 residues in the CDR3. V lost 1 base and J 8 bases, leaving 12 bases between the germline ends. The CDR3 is CASSLYRGGGYTF. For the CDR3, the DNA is TGCGCCAGCAGCTTGTACCGGGGGGGCGGCTACACCTTC.

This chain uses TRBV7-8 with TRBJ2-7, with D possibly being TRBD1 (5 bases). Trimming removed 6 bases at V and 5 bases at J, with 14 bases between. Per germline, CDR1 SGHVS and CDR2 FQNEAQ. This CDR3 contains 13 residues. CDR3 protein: CASRPRVVHEQYF. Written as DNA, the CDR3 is TGTGCCAGCAGACCCAGGGTTGTACACGAGCAGTACTTC.

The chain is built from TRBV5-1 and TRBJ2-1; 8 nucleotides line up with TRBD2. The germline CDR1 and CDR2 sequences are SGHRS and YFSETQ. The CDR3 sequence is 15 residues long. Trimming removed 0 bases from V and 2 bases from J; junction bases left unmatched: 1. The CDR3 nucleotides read TGCGCCAGCAGCTTGGATAGCGGGACCTACAATGAGCAGTTCTTC. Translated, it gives CASSLDSGTYNEQFF.

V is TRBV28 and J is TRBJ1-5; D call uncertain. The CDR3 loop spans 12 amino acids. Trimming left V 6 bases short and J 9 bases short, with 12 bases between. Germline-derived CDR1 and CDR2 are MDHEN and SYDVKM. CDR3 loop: CASRRNSGPQHF. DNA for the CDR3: TGTGCCAGCAGACGAAACAGTGGGCCCCAGCATTTT.

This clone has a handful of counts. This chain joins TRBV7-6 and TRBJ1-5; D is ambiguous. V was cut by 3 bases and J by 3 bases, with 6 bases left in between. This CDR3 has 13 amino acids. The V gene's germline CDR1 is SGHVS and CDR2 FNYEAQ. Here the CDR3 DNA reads TGTGCCAGCAGCTTGTCATCCAATCAGCCCCAGCATTTT. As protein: CASSLSSNQPQHF.

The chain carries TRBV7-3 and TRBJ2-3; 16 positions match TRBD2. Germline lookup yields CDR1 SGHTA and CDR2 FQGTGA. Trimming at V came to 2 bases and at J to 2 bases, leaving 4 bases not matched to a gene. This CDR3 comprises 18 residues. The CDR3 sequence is CASSLRGTSGRVTDTQYF. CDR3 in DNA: TGTGCCAGCAGCTTACGAGGGACTAGCGGGAGGGTCACAGATACGCAGTATTTT.